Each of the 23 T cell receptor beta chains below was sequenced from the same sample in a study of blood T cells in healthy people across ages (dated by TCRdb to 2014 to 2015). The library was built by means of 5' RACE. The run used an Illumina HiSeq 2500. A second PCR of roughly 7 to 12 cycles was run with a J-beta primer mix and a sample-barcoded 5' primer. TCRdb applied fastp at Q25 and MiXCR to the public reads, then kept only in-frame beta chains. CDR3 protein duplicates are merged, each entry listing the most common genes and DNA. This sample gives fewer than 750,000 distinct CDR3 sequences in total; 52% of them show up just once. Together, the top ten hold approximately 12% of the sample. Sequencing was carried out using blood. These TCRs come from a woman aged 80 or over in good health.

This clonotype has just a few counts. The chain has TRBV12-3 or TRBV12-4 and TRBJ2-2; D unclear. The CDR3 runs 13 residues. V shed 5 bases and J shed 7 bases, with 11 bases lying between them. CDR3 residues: CASSVNSGGELFF. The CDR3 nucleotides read TGTGCCAGCAGTGTAAATTCAGGCGGGGAGCTGTTTTTT.

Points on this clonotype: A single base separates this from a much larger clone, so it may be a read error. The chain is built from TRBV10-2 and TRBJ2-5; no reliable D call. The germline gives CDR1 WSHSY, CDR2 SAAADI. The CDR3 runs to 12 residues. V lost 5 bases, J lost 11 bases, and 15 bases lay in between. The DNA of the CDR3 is TGCGCCAGCAGTCGGTACGGCAATGAGCAGTACTTC. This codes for CASSRYGNEQYF.

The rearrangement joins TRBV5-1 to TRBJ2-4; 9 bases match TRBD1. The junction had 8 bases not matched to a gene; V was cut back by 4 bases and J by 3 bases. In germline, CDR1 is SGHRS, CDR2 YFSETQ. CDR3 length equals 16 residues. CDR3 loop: CASSPRTGADKNIQYF. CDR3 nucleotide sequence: TGCGCCAGCAGCCCTAGGACAGGGGCGGACAAAAACATTCAGTACTTC. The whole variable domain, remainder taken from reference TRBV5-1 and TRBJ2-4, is KAGVTQTPRYLIKTRGQQVTLSCSPISGHRSVSWYQQTPGQGLQFLFEYFSETQRNKGNFPGRFSGRQFSNSRSEMNVSTLELGDSALYLCASSPRTGADKNIQYFGAGTRLSVL.

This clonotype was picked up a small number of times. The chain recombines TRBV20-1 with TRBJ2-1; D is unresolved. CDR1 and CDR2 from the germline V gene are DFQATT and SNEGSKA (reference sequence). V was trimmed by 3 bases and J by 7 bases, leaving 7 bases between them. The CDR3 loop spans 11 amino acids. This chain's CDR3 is CSASFGNEQFF. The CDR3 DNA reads TGCAGTGCTAGTTTCGGTAATGAGCAGTTCTTC.

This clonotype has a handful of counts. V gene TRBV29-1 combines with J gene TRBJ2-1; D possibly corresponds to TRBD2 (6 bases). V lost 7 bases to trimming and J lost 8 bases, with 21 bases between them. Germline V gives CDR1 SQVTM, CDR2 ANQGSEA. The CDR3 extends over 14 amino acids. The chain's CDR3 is CSAEALASTDEQFF. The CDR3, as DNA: TGCAGCGCCGAGGCGCTAGCGAGTACCGATGAGCAGTTCTTC.

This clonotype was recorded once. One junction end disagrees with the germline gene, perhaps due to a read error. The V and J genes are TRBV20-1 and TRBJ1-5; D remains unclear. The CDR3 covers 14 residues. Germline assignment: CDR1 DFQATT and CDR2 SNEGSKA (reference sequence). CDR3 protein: CSARVGRNDQPQQF. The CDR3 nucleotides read TGCAGTGCTAGAGTTGGGCGCAACGATCAGCCCCAGCAATTT.

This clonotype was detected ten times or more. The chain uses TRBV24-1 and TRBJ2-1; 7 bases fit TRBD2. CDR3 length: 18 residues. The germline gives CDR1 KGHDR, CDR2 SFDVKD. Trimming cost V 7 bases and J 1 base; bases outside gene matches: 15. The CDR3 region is CATSEPSGGGKSYNEQFF. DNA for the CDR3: TGTGCCACCAGCGAACCGTCGGGAGGAGGCAAATCCTACAATGAGCAGTTCTTC.

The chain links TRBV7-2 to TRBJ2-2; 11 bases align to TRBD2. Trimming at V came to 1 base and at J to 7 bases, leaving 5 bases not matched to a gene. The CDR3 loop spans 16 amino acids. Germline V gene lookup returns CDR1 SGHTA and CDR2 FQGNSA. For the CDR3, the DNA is TGTGCCAGCAGCTTAGTAGCGGGGGGGATGATCGGGGAGCTGTTTTTT. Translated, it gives CASSLVAGGMIGELFF.

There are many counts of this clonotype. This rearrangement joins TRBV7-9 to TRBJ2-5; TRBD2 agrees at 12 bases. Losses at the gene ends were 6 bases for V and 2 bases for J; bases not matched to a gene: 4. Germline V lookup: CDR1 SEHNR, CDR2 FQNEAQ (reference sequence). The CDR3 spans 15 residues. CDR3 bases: TGTGCCAGCAGTCAACTAGCGGGAGGACAAGAGACCCAGTACTTC. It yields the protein CASSQLAGGQETQYF.

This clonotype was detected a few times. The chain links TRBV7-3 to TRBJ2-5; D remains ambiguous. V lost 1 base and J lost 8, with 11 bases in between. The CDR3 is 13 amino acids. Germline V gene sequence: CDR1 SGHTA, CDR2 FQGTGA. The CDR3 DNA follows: TGTGCCAGCAGCTTAAAAGGCTCGGCCACCCAGTACTTC. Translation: CASSLKGSATQYF.

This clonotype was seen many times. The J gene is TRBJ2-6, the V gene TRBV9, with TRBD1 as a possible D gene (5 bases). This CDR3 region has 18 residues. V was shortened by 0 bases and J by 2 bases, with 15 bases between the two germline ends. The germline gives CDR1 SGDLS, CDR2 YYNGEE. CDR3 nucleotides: TGTGCCAGCAGCGTAGCTTCAGGGAAGTCTACTGGGGCCAACGTCCTGACTTTC. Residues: CASSVASGKSTGANVLTF.

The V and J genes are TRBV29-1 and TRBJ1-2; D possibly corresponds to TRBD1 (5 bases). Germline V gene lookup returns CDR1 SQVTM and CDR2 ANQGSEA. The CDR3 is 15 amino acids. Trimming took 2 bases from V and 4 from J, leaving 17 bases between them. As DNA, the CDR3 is TGCAGCGTTGAAATTCAGGGCGAGAAGGGCTATGGCTACACCTTC. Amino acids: CSVEIQGEKGYGYTF. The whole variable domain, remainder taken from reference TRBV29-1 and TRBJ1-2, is SAVISQKPSRDICQRGTSLTIQCQVDSQVTMMFWYRQQPGQSLTLIATANQGSEATYESGFVIDKFPISRPNLTFSTLTVSNMSPEDSSIYLCSVEIQGEKGYGYTFGSGTRLTVV.

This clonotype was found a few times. In DNA, the CDR3 is TGCAGTGCAAATCACCTCGGGGCGTGGACAGCGTCTAACTATGGCTACACCTTC. It yields the protein CSANHLGAWTASNYGYTF. The chain joins TRBV20-1 to TRBJ1-2; possibly TRBD1 for D (6 bases). Germline assignment: CDR1 DFQATT and CDR2 SNEGSKA (reference sequence). The CDR3 extends over 18 amino acids. Trimming removed 6 bases from V and 0 bases from J, with 26 bases in between.

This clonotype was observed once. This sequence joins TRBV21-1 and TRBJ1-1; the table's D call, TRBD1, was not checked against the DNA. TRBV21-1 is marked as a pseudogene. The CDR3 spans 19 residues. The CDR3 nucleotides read TGTGCCAGCAGCAAAGGTGGGCAGAGCCCCTCGGTCGGATTCCCTGAAGCTTTCTTT. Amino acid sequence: CASSKGGQSPSVGFPEAFF.

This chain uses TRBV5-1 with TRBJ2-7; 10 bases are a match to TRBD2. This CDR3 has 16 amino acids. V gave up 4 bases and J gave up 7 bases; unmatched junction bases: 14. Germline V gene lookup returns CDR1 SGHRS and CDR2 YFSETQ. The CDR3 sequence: CASSPDLAGAGNEQYF. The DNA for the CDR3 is TGCGCCAGCAGCCCTGATCTAGCGGGGGCCGGTAATGAGCAGTACTTC.

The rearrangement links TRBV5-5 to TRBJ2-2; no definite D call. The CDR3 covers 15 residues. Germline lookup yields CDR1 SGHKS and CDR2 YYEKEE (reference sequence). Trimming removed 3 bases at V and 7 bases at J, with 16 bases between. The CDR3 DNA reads TGTGCCAGCAGCTCCCCCACCTTAATCGGCGGGGAGCTGTTTTTT. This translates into CASSSPTLIGGELFF.

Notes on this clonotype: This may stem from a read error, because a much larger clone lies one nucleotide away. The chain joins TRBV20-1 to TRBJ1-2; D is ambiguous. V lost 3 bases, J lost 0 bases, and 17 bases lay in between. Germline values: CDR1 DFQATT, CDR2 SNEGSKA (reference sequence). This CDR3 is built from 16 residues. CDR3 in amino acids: CSARDGRFNSNYGYTF. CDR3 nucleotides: TGCAGTGCTAGGGACGGTCGTTTTAACTCTAACTATGGCTACACCTTC.

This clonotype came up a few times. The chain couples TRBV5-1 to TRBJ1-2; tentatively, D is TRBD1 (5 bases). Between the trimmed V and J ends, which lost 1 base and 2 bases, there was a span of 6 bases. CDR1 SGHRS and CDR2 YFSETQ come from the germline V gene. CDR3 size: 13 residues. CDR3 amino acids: CASSLRDNYGYTF. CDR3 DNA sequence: TGCGCCAGCAGCTTGAGGGACAACTATGGCTACACCTTC.

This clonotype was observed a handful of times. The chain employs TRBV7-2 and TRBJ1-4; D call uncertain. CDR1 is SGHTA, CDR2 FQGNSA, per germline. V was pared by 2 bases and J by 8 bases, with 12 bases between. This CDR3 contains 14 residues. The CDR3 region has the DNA TGTGCCAGCAGCTTATGGGCAGGCGAAGAAAAACTGTTTTTT. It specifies CASSLWAGEEKLFF.

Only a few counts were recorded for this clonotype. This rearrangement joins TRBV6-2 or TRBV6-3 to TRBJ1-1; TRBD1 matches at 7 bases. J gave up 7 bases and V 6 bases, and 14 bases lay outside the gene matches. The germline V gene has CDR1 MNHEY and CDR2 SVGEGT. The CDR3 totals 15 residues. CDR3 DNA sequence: TGTGCCAGCAGGGGACGACAGGGAGGTGTTATTGAAGCTTTCTTT. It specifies CASRGRQGGVIEAFF.

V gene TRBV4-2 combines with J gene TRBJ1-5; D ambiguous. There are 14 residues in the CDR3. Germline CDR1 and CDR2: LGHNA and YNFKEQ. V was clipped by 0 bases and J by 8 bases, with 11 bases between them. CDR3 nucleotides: TGTGCCAGCAGCCAAGATTCGGGGTTTAAGCCCCAGCATTTT. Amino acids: CASSQDSGFKPQHF.

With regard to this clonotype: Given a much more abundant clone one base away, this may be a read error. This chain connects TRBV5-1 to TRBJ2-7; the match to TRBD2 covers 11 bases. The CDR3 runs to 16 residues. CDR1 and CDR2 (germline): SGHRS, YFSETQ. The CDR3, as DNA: TGCGCCGGCAGCTTGTCCGGGACTAGCGGAACCTACGAGCAGTACTTC. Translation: CAGSLSGTSGTYEQYF.

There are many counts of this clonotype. In DNA, the CDR3 is TGTGCCAGCAGCCCACAGGGGGCATTTCCAGATACGCAGTATTTT. Translated, it gives CASSPQGAFPDTQYF. The rearrangement links TRBV12-3 or TRBV12-4 to TRBJ2-3; 9 bases fit TRBD1. The trim removed 6 bases at V and 4 bases at J, leaving 8 bases unmatched. The CDR3 loop spans 15 amino acids.